The next 12 T cell receptor beta chains were all read from a single sample in a study of blood T cell repertoires in COVID-19. TCRdb keeps only in-frame clones here, not all; method: immunoSEQ multiplex PCR. The data contain about 170,000 clones, about 90% of them singletons. Sequencing used PBMCs or T cells enriched from blood (not recorded which). The origin of the receptors is a woman aged 45-59 years who had recovered from COVID-19.

The CDR3, as DNA: TGCAGCGTTGGGTCAGGGGGCGGCTACACCTTC. Encoded protein: CSVGSGGGYTF. The J gene is TRBJ1-2, the V gene TRBV29-1, with TRBD1 matching 8 bases. This CDR3 spans 11 amino acids. The V segment lost 4 bases and the J segment 8 bases; nucleotides outside the gene matches: 3. From germline, CDR1 is SQVTM and CDR2 ANQGSEA.

This clone came up a few times. V and J are TRBV30 and TRBJ2-2; the D gene is possibly TRBD2 (5 bases). Germline assignment: CDR1 GTSNPN and CDR2 SVGIG (reference sequence). The CDR3 extends over 15 amino acids. Trimming cost V 0 bases and J 5 bases, with 13 bases left between them. This CDR3 reads CAWSVGELLTGELFF. The CDR3 DNA reads TGTGCCTGGAGTGTCGGGGAACTTCTAACCGGGGAGCTGTTTTTT.

V and J are TRBV6-1 and TRBJ2-5; no clear D gene. This CDR3 region has 13 residues. CDR1 and CDR2 from the germline V gene are MNHNS and SASEGT. Between the trimmed V and J ends, which lost 0 bases and 3 bases, there was a span of 5 bases. This chain's CDR3 is CASSEAEEETQYF. The CDR3 DNA reads TGTGCCAGCAGTGAAGCAGAGGAAGAGACCCAGTACTTC.

The rearrangement links TRBV19 to TRBJ1-2; D is ambiguous. This CDR3 contains 13 residues. CDR1 and CDR2 from the germline V gene are LNHDA and SQIVND (reference sequence). Trimming pared 3 bases from V and 3 bases from J, leaving 8 bases between. The CDR3 DNA is TGTGCCAGTAGTATCCGGGAGGACTATGGCTACACCTTC. Its protein is CASSIREDYGYTF. Variable domain in full (rest from reference TRBV19 and TRBJ1-2): DGGITQSPKYLFRKEGQNVTLSCEQNLNHDAMYWYRQDPGQGLRLIYYSQIVNDFQKGDIAEGYSVSREKKESFPLTVTSAQKNPTAFYLCASSIREDYGYTFGSGTRLTVV.

V and J are TRBV6-5 and TRBJ2-2; 8 nucleotides match TRBD2. Germline V gives CDR1 MNHEY, CDR2 SVGAGI. This CDR3 is built from 15 residues. After removal of 5 bases from V and 7 bases from J, the junction contained 9 bases not matched to a gene. The CDR3 loop reads CASSTTAGVVGELFF. CDR3 DNA sequence: TGTGCCAGCAGTACTACAGCGGGAGTTGTCGGGGAGCTGTTTTTT.

This clone was seen a handful of times. This rearrangement joins TRBV27 to TRBJ1-1, with TRBD1 identical over 7 bases. CDR3 size: 14 residues. The V gene's germline CDR1 is MNHEY and CDR2 SMNVEV (reference sequence). The J segment lost 0 bases and the V segment lost 6 bases, leaving 4 bases of the junction unmatched. CDR3 coding DNA: TGTGCCAGCAGCCCGACAGGGATGAACACTGAAGCTTTCTTT. It encodes CASSPTGMNTEAFF.

The chain carries TRBV3-1 (or the pseudogene TRBV3-2) and TRBJ1-4; D is undetermined. This CDR3 is built from 15 residues. Trimming removed 0 bases at V and 8 bases at J, with 13 bases between. Germline V gene sequence: CDR1 LGHDT, CDR2 YNNKEL (reference sequence). The CDR3 loop is CASSQELRGQEKLFF. The CDR3 DNA reads as TGTGCCAGCAGCCAAGAACTCCGGGGTCAGGAAAAACTGTTTTTT.

The rearrangement uses TRBV1 and TRBJ1-6. TRBV1 is termed a pseudogene. This CDR3 comprises 18 residues. The CDR3 sequence: CTSSQDRKGGTYNSPLHF. The CDR3 region has the DNA TGCACCAGCAGCCAAGATCGGAAGGGGGGGACCTATAATTCACCCCTCCACTTT.

The chain combines TRBV5-1 with TRBJ1-2; possible D gene TRBD1, 6 bases. The CDR3 is made up of 14 amino acids. Germline V lookup: CDR1 SGHRS, CDR2 YFSETQ. Trimming took 3 bases from V and 0 from J, leaving 9 bases between them. CDR3 nucleotide sequence: TGCGCCAGCAGCTCCACAGGGTCTAACTATGGCTACACCTTC. Its protein is CASSSTGSNYGYTF.

The CDR3 sequence: CASSQDHRGGARGTEAFF. The CDR3 nucleotides read TGTGCCAGCAGCCAAGATCACAGAGGGGGGGCCCGAGGCACTGAAGCTTTCTTT. This chain uses TRBV14 with TRBJ1-1; a weak D match, TRBD1 (6 bases). With 0 bases removed from V and 4 bases from J, the gap between germline ends came to 21 bases. Per germline, CDR1 SGHDN and CDR2 FVKESK. The CDR3 extends over 18 amino acids. Variable domain in full (rest from reference TRBV14 and TRBJ1-1): EAGVTQFPSHSVIEKGQTVTLRCDPISGHDNLYWYRRVMGKEIKFLLHFVKESKQDESGMPNNRFLAERTGGTYSTLKVQPAELEDSGVYFCASSQDHRGGARGTEAFFGQGTRLTVV.

The rearrangement uses TRBV19 and TRBJ2-7; 15 positions agree with TRBD2. The CDR3 has 17 residues. The germline V gene encodes CDR1 LNHDA and CDR2 SQIVND (reference sequence). Unmatched junction bases numbered 12, after V lost 10 bases and J lost 2 bases. CDR3 amino acids: CATKTGLAGGPPYEQYF. The CDR3 nucleotides read TGTGCCACCAAGACGGGACTAGCGGGGGGCCCCCCCTACGAGCAGTACTTC.

This sequence joins TRBV7-9 and TRBJ1-2, with 9 positions matching TRBD1. CDR1 and CDR2 from the germline V gene are SEHNR and FQNEAQ (reference sequence). The CDR3 spans 15 residues. Trimming cost V 5 bases and J 2 bases; bases outside gene matches: 6. The CDR3, as DNA: TGTGCCAGCAGCCTCGACAGGGGGACGAACTATGGCTACACCTTC. Translating gives CASSLDRGTNYGYTF.